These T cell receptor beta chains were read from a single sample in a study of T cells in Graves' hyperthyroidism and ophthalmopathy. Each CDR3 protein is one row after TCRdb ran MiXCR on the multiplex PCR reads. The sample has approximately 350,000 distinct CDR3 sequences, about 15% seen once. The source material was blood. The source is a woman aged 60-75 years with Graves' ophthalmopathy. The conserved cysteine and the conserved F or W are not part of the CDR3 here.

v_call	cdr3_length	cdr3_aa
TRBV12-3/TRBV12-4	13	ASSWGTGNVGELF
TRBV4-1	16	ASSQAPGTGTSQETQY
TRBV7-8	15	ASSLGLAGGRNNEQF
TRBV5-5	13	ASSLLAGTPGELF
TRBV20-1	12	SASGYWGFTEAF
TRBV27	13	ASRPGWGEGYGYT
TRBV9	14	ASSVEAWSNTGELF
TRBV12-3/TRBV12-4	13	ASSFWGGSNQPQH
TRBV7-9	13	ASSLSQTRQPAQY
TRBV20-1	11	SARSGNLRAQY
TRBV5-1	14	ASSLEGPLGTDTQY
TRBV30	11	AWSGPFRETQY
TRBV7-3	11	ASSLTRGSEQY
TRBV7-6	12	ASSPPSFPYEQY
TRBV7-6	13	ASSPLGQGQETQY
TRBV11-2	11	ASRHGGGETQY
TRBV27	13	ASSLRGQDRDEQF
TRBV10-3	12	AISERGTGVEQY
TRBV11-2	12	ASRTPGASYEQY
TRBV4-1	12	ASRLAGPYNEQF
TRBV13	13	ASSPRTRGRNIQY
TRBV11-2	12	ASSPGRENEKLF
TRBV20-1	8	SARYNEQF
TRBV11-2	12	ASSLEGVGHGYT
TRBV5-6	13	ASKVGVTGANVLT
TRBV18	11	ASSPVQTDTQY
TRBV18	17	ASSPRKGTSALPYNEQF
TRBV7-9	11	ASSNQGRTEAF
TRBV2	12	ASRSDRASHEQY
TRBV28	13	ASSPGGGNYNEQF
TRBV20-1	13	SARPGARPTYEQY
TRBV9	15	ASSVDLLPNSGNTIY
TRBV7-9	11	ASSGTRNSPLH
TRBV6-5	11	ASSYRTRETQY
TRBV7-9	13	ASSLLAGGLDTQY
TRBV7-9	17	ASSLGGTSGRYSYNEQF
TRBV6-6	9	ASSYIDEQY
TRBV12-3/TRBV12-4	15	ASRNTPGTGTYNEQF
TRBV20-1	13	SARDGGGGNQPQH
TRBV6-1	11	ASSRRANYGYT
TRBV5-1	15	ASRNRAGTSDPETQY
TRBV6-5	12	ASSYGGSTNEQF
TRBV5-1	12	ASSLNKLTETQY
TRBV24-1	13	ATSDFQTPWNEQF
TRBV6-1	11	ASSESGYGEQF
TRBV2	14	ASSEYGSHSNQPQH
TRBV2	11	ASSVNSGETQY
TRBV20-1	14	SARSAGAGYNSPLH
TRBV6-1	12	ASSDRPMGTEAF
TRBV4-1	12	TSSQQPHTDTQY